A selection of T cell receptor beta chains follows, all from one sample in a study of blood T cell repertoires in COVID-19. Sequencing used immunoSEQ multiplex PCR; TCRdb keeps in-frame clones, though not all of them. The profile shows 110,000 or so clones, approximately 88% of them singletons. The source material was peripheral blood. The receptors were gathered from a woman between 40 and 55 years old with acute or convalescent COVID-19. The CDR3 runs from the conserved cysteine through the conserved F or W. The D gene is left open where the match is weak. Only some rows state a clone size, as once, few, many or a class for expanded clones.

CDR3 protein | CDR3 DNA | V gene | clone size | D gene | J gene
CASYYRSTDTQYF | TGTGCCAGCTATTACAGGAGCACAGATACGCAGTATTTT | TRBV2 | once | . | TRBJ2-3
CASSLGQESSYEQYF | TGTGCCAGCAGCTTGGGACAGGAGAGCTCCTACGAGCAGTACTTC | TRBV5-4 | once | . | TRBJ2-7
CASSVGGWVGGYTF | TGTGCCAGCAGCGTAGGAGGTTGGGTAGGAGGCTACACCTTC | TRBV9 | few | . | TRBJ1-2
CASSNRDTNSPLHF | TGTGCCAGCAGCAACCGGGACACTAATTCACCCCTCCACTTT | TRBV5-4 | . | . | TRBJ1-6
CAWNQGVEQYF | TGTGCCTGGAATCAGGGGGTCGAGCAGTACTTC | TRBV30 | . | TRBD1 | TRBJ2-7
CASSVTWTGKAFF | TGTGCCAGCAGCGTGACCTGGACAGGGAAGGCTTTCTTT | TRBV9 | . | TRBD1 | TRBJ1-1
CASSQTGTDEKLFF | TGCGCCAGCAGCCAGACCGGGACAGATGAAAAACTGTTTTTT | TRBV4-1 | . | TRBD1 | TRBJ1-4
CASSPGGQGANYGYTF | TGCGCCAGCAGCCCGGGCGGACAGGGGGCTAACTATGGCTACACCTTC | TRBV5-1 | . | TRBD1 | TRBJ1-2
CASRGSYEQYF | TGTGCCAGCAGGGGGAGCTACGAGCAGTACTTC | TRBV3-1/TRBV3-2 | . | . | TRBJ2-7
CASSQTGRQYEQYF | TGCGCCAGCAGCCAGACGGGGAGGCAATACGAGCAGTACTTC | TRBV4-1 | . | . | TRBJ2-7
CASSFASGGGAPYEQYF | TGTGCCAGCAGCTTTGCGTCTGGCGGGGGGGCCCCCTACGAGCAGTACTTC | TRBV7-8 | . | TRBD2 | TRBJ2-7
CASSPPGNNSPLHF | TGTGCCAGCAGCCCTCCGGGGAATAATTCACCCCTCCACTTT | TRBV7-9 | . | . | TRBJ1-6
CASSFGQIYNSPLHF | TGTGCCAGCAGTTTCGGACAGATTTATAATTCACCCCTCCACTTT | TRBV27 | . | . | TRBJ1-6
CASSQRQGRTGELFF | TGTGCCAGCAGCCAACGACAGGGACGGACCGGGGAGCTGTTTTTT | TRBV7-9 | . | TRBD1 | TRBJ2-2
CASSEEAGASIQYF | TGTGCCAGCAGTGAAGAGGCGGGGGCTTCTATTCAGTACTTC | TRBV2 | . | . | TRBJ2-4
CASSPEGRQPTSYNSPLHF | TGTGCCAGCAGCCCCGAAGGGCGACAGCCAACCTCCTATAATTCACCCCTCCACTTT | TRBV11-2 | . | . | TRBJ1-6
CASNRGSTNEKLFF | TGTGCCAGCAACAGGGGGTCAACTAATGAAAAACTGTTTTTT | TRBV6-6 | . | TRBD1 | TRBJ1-4
CASSFWTGSYNEQFF | TGTGCCAGCAGTTTTTGGACAGGGTCCTACAATGAGCAGTTCTTC | TRBV27 | . | TRBD1 | TRBJ2-1
CASSFWTLNSPLHF | TGTGCCAGCAGCTTTTGGACACTTAATTCACCCCTCCACTTT | TRBV7-9 | . | . | TRBJ1-6
CAWGNDRNQPQHF | TGTGCCTGGGGGAATGACAGGAATCAGCCCCAGCATTTT | TRBV30 | . | . | TRBJ1-5
CASSSQDYNEQFF | TGTGCCAGCAGTTCTCAGGACTACAATGAGCAGTTCTTC | TRBV2 | . | . | TRBJ2-1
CASSGQGYEQYF | TGTGCCAGCAGCGGCCAGGGGTACGAGCAGTACTTC | TRBV9 | . | . | TRBJ2-7
CASSLGTDNSPLHF | TGTGCCAGCAGCTTAGGGACAGACAATTCACCCCTCCACTTT | TRBV7-9 | . | . | TRBJ1-6
CASSTSGLVRRSEQYF | TGTGCCAGTAGTACCTCGGGACTAGTGAGGAGGAGCGAGCAGTACTTC | TRBV19 | . | TRBD2 | TRBJ2-7